This T cell receptor (beta chain) stems from a study of blood T cell repertoires in COVID-19. As for the study in general: PBMCs, B-cell-depleted T cells, or T cells were the source of the cDNA or gDNA that made up the material.

This CDR3 contains 11 residues. V was trimmed by 4 bases and J by 4 bases, leaving 5 bases between them. Residents of 24 US areas, aged about 18 to 89 years, made up the participants. Grouping used clinical history reported by participants in a survey and questionnaire. Sequencing used immunoSEQ multiplex PCR; TCRdb keeps in-frame clones, though not all of them. The sample shows 290,000 or so clones, approximately 90% of them seen only once. Sequencing was performed on PBMCs or T cells enriched from blood (not recorded which). The chain recombines TRBV12-3 or TRBV12-4 with TRBJ2-7; no definite D call. This clonotype was obtained from a woman in her twenties or thirties who had recovered from COVID-19. The CDR3 loop is CASSSPYEQYF. The CDR3 coding sequence is TGTGCCAGCAGTTCCCCTTACGAGCAGTACTTC.